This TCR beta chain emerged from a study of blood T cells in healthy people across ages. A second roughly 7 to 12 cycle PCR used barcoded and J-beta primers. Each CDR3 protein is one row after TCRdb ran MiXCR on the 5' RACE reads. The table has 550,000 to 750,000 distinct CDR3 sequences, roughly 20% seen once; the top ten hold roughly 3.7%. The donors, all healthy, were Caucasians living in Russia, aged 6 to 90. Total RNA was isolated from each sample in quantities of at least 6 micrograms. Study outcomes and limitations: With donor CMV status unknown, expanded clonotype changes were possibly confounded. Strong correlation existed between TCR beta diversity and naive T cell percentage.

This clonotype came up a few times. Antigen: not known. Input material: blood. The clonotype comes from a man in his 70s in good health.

CDR3 sequence: CASSLAPGGNTGELFF. The CDR3 DNA sequence: TGTGCCAGCAGCTTAGCGCCAGGGGGTAACACCGGGGAGCTGTTTTTT. The chain joins TRBV7-9 to TRBJ2-2, with TRBD1 matching 7 bases. With 0 bases clipped from V and 2 bases from J, the junction kept 3 bases outside the gene matches. The CDR3 totals 16 residues. Germline lookup yields CDR1 SEHNR and CDR2 FQNEAQ (reference sequence).